This T cell receptor (beta chain) stems from a study of CD8+ T cells in alopecia areata. About the study: Treated patients were given 5 to 10 mg oral tofacitinib twice daily. Study-level findings and limits: Normal skin's resident alphabeta T cells are also sequenced in scalp samples.

This clone was counted once. Its antigen is undetermined. cDNA reverse transcribed from extracted RNA served as the sequencing template. Profiled with immunoSEQ multiplex PCR; TCRdb holds only in-frame clones, not every one. Among roughly 170,000 clones listed, 59% were seen once. Germline CDR1 SGHVS, CDR2 FQNEAQ. This CDR3 is built from 18 residues. The J segment lost 3 bases and the V segment lost 5 bases, leaving 15 bases of the junction unmatched. The material sequenced was CD4+ T cells sorted from blood, taken at week 0. This TCR derives from a human donor with alopecia areata. The genes are TRBV7-8 and TRBJ1-5; 8 bases fit TRBD1. As DNA, the CDR3 is TGTGCCAGCAGCAACCGGGACAGGTACCCCCTTCCCAATCAGCCCCAGCATTTT. It specifies CASSNRDRYPLPNQPQHF.